Below, 3 T cell receptor beta chains from the same sample are listed, as sequenced in a study of Ad26.COV2.S vaccination and SARS-CoV-2 variants. The treatment was: 15 to 20 received Ad26.COV2.S at low or high dose, single or two shots; roughly five received placebo; per-sample allocation not given. After the first vaccine or placebo injection, samples were drawn on day 63. The table came from immunoSEQ multiplex PCR; TCRdb's copy has only in-frame clones and leaves some out. The sample comprises roughly 390,000 clones, roughly nine tenths of which are singletons, and 3% to 4.5% rests with the top ten. Sequenced material: peripheral blood, taken in a trial of Ad26.COV2.S vaccine versus placebo. The receptors were gathered from a person between 18 and 65 years old who received the Ad26.COV2.S COVID-19 vaccine or a placebo.

This chain joins TRBV10-3 and TRBJ1-2; possibly TRBD1 for D (5 bases). In germline, CDR1 is ENHRY, CDR2 SYGVKD. This CDR3 has 13 residues. Between the trimmed V and J ends, which lost 7 bases and 7 bases, there was a span of 16 bases. The CDR3 coding sequence is TGTGCCATCAAGGGGTCGGAAGAGTTTGGCTACACCTTC. Protein: CAIKGSEEFGYTF.

The V gene is TRBV18, the J gene TRBJ2-1, with TRBD1 identical over 9 bases. The CDR3 loop spans 14 amino acids. The junction had 4 bases not matched to a gene; V was cut back by 3 bases and J by 7 bases. Germline-derived CDR1 and CDR2 are KGHSH and LQKENI. This chain's CDR3 is CASSPGDRVNEQFF. The DNA for the CDR3 is TGTGCCAGCTCACCGGGGGACAGGGTAAATGAGCAGTTCTTC.

V gene TRBV19 combines with J gene TRBJ1-4, with D possibly TRBD1 on 6 matching bases. The CDR3 is 15 residues long. V was shortened by 5 bases and J by 8 bases, with 18 bases between the two germline ends. CDR1 and CDR2 from the germline V gene are LNHDA and SQIVND (reference sequence). CDR3 in DNA: TGTGCCAGTAGTCCCCGAGTGGAGGGGACAGAAAAACTGTTTTTT. This codes for CASSPRVEGTEKLFF.